The 19 T cell receptor beta chains in this list originate from one sample, sequenced in a study of cytomegalovirus exposure and HLA in healthy donors. The PCR had 60 Vbeta and 13 Jbeta primers. Only in-frame clones appear in the TCRdb table, and some are missing; sequencing was by immunoSEQ multiplex PCR. Seen here are tens of thousands of clones, about 70% observed once, and the top ten hold 11%. The sample consisted of PBMCs. All receptors come from a woman under 40 in good health and CMV-seronegative.

The chain employs TRBV4-2 and TRBJ2-7; maybe TRBD1 (6 bases). Trimming left V 3 bases short and J 1 base short, with 10 bases between. Germline V gene lookup returns CDR1 LGHNA and CDR2 YNFKEQ. The CDR3 has 14 amino acids. The CDR3 DNA is TGTGCCAGCAGCCAGGTAACAGGGTCCTACGAGCAGTACTTC. Amino acids: CASSQVTGSYEQYF.

The chain employs TRBV30 and TRBJ1-2; possibly TRBD1 for D (5 bases). V lost 1 base to trimming and J lost 3 bases, with 6 bases between them. The germline gives CDR1 GTSNPN, CDR2 SVGIG (reference sequence). The CDR3 totals 12 residues. The DNA of the CDR3 is TGTGCCTGGAGTGAACAGGACTATGGCTACACCTTC. Protein: CAWSEQDYGYTF. The full variable domain, rest sourced from reference TRBV30 and TRBJ1-2, is SQTIHQWPATLVQPVGSPLSLECTVEGTSNPNLYWYRQAAGRGLQLLFYSVGIGQISSEVPQNLSASRPQDRQFILSSKKLLLSDSGFYLCAWSEQDYGYTFGSGTRLTVV.

The chain couples TRBV18 to TRBJ2-2, with D possibly being TRBD2 (5 bases). The CDR3 is made up of 15 amino acids. The V and J ends lost 0 bases and 10 bases respectively, with 15 bases between them. CDR1 and CDR2 (germline): KGHSH, LQKENI. The CDR3 bases are TGTGCCAGCTCACCACCGCGGGCTAGCAGAAAGGAGCTGTTTTTT. It is translated as CASSPPRASRKELFF. Full variable domain (outside the CDR3, taken from reference TRBV18 and TRBJ2-2): NAGVMQNPRHLVRRRGQEARLRCSPMKGHSHVYWYRQLPEEGLKFMVYLQKENIIDESGMPKERFSAEFPKEGPSILRIQQVVRGDSAAYFCASSPPRASRKELFFGEGSRLTVL.

This clone appeared a few times. This chain uses TRBV11-3 with TRBJ1-1; D is possibly TRBD1 (5 bases). Trimming stripped 2 bases from V and 5 bases from J, with 12 bases between. The germline V gene encodes CDR1 SGHNT and CDR2 YENEEA. This CDR3 comprises 14 residues. In DNA, the CDR3 is TGTGCCAGCAGCTTACAGGGATTGGGAACTGAAGCTTTCTTT. This gives the protein CASSLQGLGTEAFF.

The chain recombines TRBV13 with TRBJ2-2; D gene uncertain. With 7 bases removed from V and 8 bases from J, the gap between germline ends came to 17 bases. The CDR3 totals 14 residues. From germline, CDR1 is PRHDT and CDR2 FYEKMQ (reference sequence). In nucleotides, the CDR3 is TGTGCCAGCACCCCTTCCCCCTCTCTGGGGGAGCTGTTTTTT. This codes for CASTPSPSLGELFF.

V gene TRBV6-1 combines with J gene TRBJ2-1; 10 nucleotides agree with TRBD1. Germline-derived CDR1 and CDR2 are MNHNS and SASEGT. This CDR3 is built from 15 residues. J was trimmed by 5 bases and V by 7 bases; bases with no gene match: 8. The CDR3 DNA reads TGTGCCAGCAAACGGGGAGGGACAGGGGACAATGAGCAGTTCTTC. This translates into CASKRGGTGDNEQFF.

The chain is built from TRBV4-1 and TRBJ1-1; D gene unclear. The length of the CDR3 is 16 residues. V was pared by 1 base and J by 0 bases, with 12 bases between. Germline V lookup: CDR1 MGHRA, CDR2 YSYEKL. CDR3 DNA: TGCGCCAGCAGCCAAGGTCCTCTTCTAATGAACACTGAAGCTTTCTTT. The encoded protein is CASSQGPLLMNTEAFF.

Of note for this clone: The sample carries other DNA sequences with the same CDR3. The chain uses TRBV5-1 and TRBJ2-3, with a weak D call TRBD2 (7 bases). Per the germline V gene, CDR1 is SGHRS and CDR2 is YFSETQ. This CDR3 region has 15 residues. V gave up 5 bases and J gave up 0 bases, with 13 bases separating them. In DNA form, the CDR3 reads TGCGCCAGCAGTTCGGGGGGCGAGAGCACAGATACGCAGTATTTT. Translating it yields CASSSGGESTDTQYF.

This chain uses TRBV5-1 with TRBJ1-1; TRBD1 might be the D (6 bases). Germline V lookup: CDR1 SGHRS, CDR2 YFSETQ. CDR3 length equals 16 residues. The V gene lost 2 bases and the J gene lost 3 bases, with 17 bases spanning the gap. CDR3 in DNA: TGCGCCAGCAGCTTTTGGAAGGGGGGAGGGGACACTGAAGCTTTCTTT. Its protein is CASSFWKGGGDTEAFF.

This clone was seen more than once but under ten times. The V call is TRBV5-6, the J call TRBJ1-1; D call uncertain. The CDR3 consists of 15 residues. Germline V CDR1 and CDR2: SGHDT, YYEEEE. V was clipped by 1 base and J by 4 bases, with 14 bases between them. CDR3 residues: CASSLYPLAGTEAFF. The CDR3 nucleotides read TGTGCCAGCAGCTTGTATCCGCTTGCGGGCACTGAAGCTTTCTTT.

The chain carries TRBV2 and TRBJ1-1; 7 nucleotides align to TRBD1. J gave up 3 bases and V 5 bases, and 3 bases lay outside the gene matches. The CDR3 has 13 amino acids. Looked up from germline, CDR1 is SNHLY and CDR2 is FYNNEI. CDR3 in amino acids: CASSTGEDTEAFF. The CDR3 nucleotides are TGTGCCAGCAGTACAGGGGAGGACACTGAAGCTTTCTTT.

This chain joins TRBV7-9 and TRBJ2-7, with 10 bases identical to TRBD2. The CDR3 has 15 residues. Germline V gene lookup returns CDR1 SEHNR and CDR2 FQNEAQ (reference sequence). V lost 3 bases and J lost 7; bases outside the gene matches: 9. CDR3 sequence (DNA): TGTGCCAGCAGCTTCCATTCTAGCGGGGGCGAGGAGCAGTACTTC. Amino acid sequence: CASSFHSSGGEEQYF.

This chain uses TRBV7-2 with TRBJ2-7, with 8 positions matching TRBD2. V lost 5 bases and J lost 2; bases outside the gene matches: 5. CDR1 is SGHTA and CDR2 is FQGNSA in the germline V gene. The CDR3 totals 14 residues. DNA of the CDR3: TGTGCCAGCAGCCAGGCGGGGGGCCCCTACGAGCAGTACTTC. Translation: CASSQAGGPYEQYF.

The chain is built from TRBV7-3 and TRBJ1-1; D uncertain. Germline assignment: CDR1 SGHTA and CDR2 FQGTGA. This CDR3 has 15 residues. V was pared by 1 base and J by 3 bases, with 12 bases between. CDR3 amino acids: CASSLNRNRDTEAFF. CDR3 DNA sequence: TGTGCCAGCAGCTTAAACCGGAATCGGGACACTGAAGCTTTCTTT.

This clone was found once. V is TRBV18 and J is TRBJ1-1; 7 bases align to TRBD1. Germline CDR1 is KGHSH and CDR2 is LQKENI. The CDR3 loop spans 14 amino acids. With V trimmed by 0 bases and J by 7 bases, 5 bases remained unmatched. The CDR3 region is CASSPPGGLDEAFF. CDR3 DNA sequence: TGTGCCAGCTCACCACCAGGGGGCTTGGATGAAGCTTTCTTT.

This clone was recorded a few times. V is TRBV27 and J is TRBJ1-4, with 9 positions matching TRBD1. This CDR3 spans 14 amino acids. From germline, CDR1 is MNHEY and CDR2 SMNVEV (reference sequence). V trimming: 4 bases; J trimming: 4 bases; junction bases outside the gene matches: 1. CDR3 loop: CASSWDRVNEKLFF. The CDR3 coding sequence is TGTGCCAGCAGTTGGGACAGGGTTAATGAAAAACTGTTTTTT.

This clone has a handful of counts. V gene TRBV10-2 combines with J gene TRBJ1-1; 9 nucleotides align to TRBD1. V trimming: 5 bases; J trimming: 2 bases; junction bases outside the gene matches: 9. There are 16 residues in the CDR3. The germline V gene encodes CDR1 WSHSY and CDR2 SAAADI. CDR3 residues: CASSPGQGRSNTEAFF. The CDR3 DNA sequence: TGCGCCAGCAGTCCGGGACAGGGAAGAAGTAACACTGAAGCTTTCTTT.

The chain links TRBV7-8 to TRBJ2-5; 7 nucleotides align to TRBD2. In germline, CDR1 is SGHVS, CDR2 FQNEAQ. With 5 bases clipped from V and 1 base from J, the junction kept 7 bases outside the gene matches. CDR3 length: 15 residues. The chain's CDR3 is CASSLNRGGQETQYF. The CDR3 DNA follows: TGTGCCAGCAGCCTAAACCGCGGGGGCCAAGAGACCCAGTACTTC.

The J gene is TRBJ2-5, the V gene TRBV2, with TRBD1 as a possible D gene (5 bases). Germline V gene data show CDR1 as SNHLY and CDR2 as FYNNEI. V dropped 7 bases and J dropped 5 bases, with 11 bases sitting between them. The CDR3 length is 12 residues. The CDR3 sequence: CASKRQLETQYF. The DNA for the CDR3 is TGTGCCAGCAAAAGACAGTTGGAGACCCAGTACTTC.